This T cell receptor beta chain was observed in a study of shared clonotypes between healthy human individuals. Study outcomes and limitations: It was expected that sequencing depth would affect clonotype sharing among donors. Sorted-subset sequencing was shown by rarefaction to be incomplete despite large depth. The sole specimen, blood, was sampled, and tissue repertoires likely differ.

V was pared by 6 bases and J by 3 bases, with 15 bases between. The CDR3 loop spans 14 amino acids. The germline gives CDR1 MNHEY, CDR2 SVGAGI. Investigators spread the genomic DNA of each subset evenly over several immunoSEQ plates. Here immunoSEQ multiplex PCR was the method, and the copy in TCRdb shows in-frame clones only, minus some. Altogether roughly 1 million clones are present, approximately 80% being singletons, with the ten largest covering more than 0.45%. Remarks on this clone: Its antigen remains unknown.

The chain has TRBV6-5 and TRBJ2-7; D unclear. The sequence came from a man aged 18 to 30 in good health. Some clones in this sample may be carry-over from other donors' samples. The sequenced material came from memory CD4+ T cells from PBMCs. Noted subset: CD45RA-negative fraction. The DNA of the CDR3 is TGTGCCAGCAGGCTGGGAACCGGCCACTACGAGCAGTACTTC. Translated: CASRLGTGHYEQYF.